The following is a T cell receptor (beta chain) sequence with its context. Its antigen remains unidentified. These data originate in a study of regulatory T cells in long-lasting Graves disease. Sample time point: newly diagnosed GD, antithyroid drugs for less than 3 months. Extracted PBMC RNA gave rise to the TCR library. Findings and limits, study-wide: Lower TCR diversity characterized persistent Graves' patients relative to newly diagnosed patients. Persistent disease exhibited a predilection for TRBV28, TRBJ1-2 and TRBJ2-5.

Construction of TCR beta libraries relied on iRepertoire HTBI primers and on Arm-PCR targeting CDR3 regions. TCRdb analysed the multiplex PCR reads with MiXCR anew, one entry per CDR3 protein. The sample has about 400,000 distinct CDR3 sequences, approximately 15% seen once. The CDR3 contains 16 residues. CDR1 is LGHDT and CDR2 is YNNKEL in the germline V gene (reference sequence). J was trimmed by 2 bases and V by 0 bases; bases with no gene match: 5. These data were also filed under a second study, of T cells in Graves' hyperthyroidism and ophthalmopathy. That work contributes: Primed by the HTBI set, a first-round RT-PCR was run on the TCR CDR3. Blood held most thyroid clonotypes expanded above 0.001 frequency.

This rearrangement joins TRBV3-1 to TRBJ2-3; 7 bases are a match to TRBD2. The TCR originated in a woman between 40 and 50 years old with Graves disease. The material was peripheral blood mononuclear cells (PBMCs), obtained at new diagnosis, from a patient treated with antithyroid drugs. The CDR3 region is CASSQEAGVFTDTQYF. The DNA of the CDR3 is TGTGCCAGCAGCCAAGAGGCGGGAGTGTTCACAGATACGCAGTATTTT.